This T cell receptor (beta chain) was captured in a study of blood T cell repertoires in COVID-19. Trimming took 5 bases from V and 0 from J; bases not matched to a gene: 5. The CDR3 spans 15 residues. Germline CDR1 SGHAT, CDR2 FQNNGV. The authors' processing: The authors estimated nucleated cell counts from reference gene primer amplification. The method was immunoSEQ multiplex PCR; TCRdb's version includes in-frame clones alone and lacks a portion of them. V, J and clone size are those of that table, while D and trimming were read from the DNA. Among more than 150,000 clones listed, around 85% were seen once.

The TCR comes from a woman at least 80 years old with acute or convalescent COVID-19. Sequenced sample: peripheral blood. The chain combines TRBV11-2 with TRBJ1-2; TRBD1 matches at 8 bases. In DNA form, the CDR3 reads TGTGCCAGCAGCCGCAGGGGGCGAACTAACTATGGCTACACCTTC. It codes for CASSRRGRTNYGYTF.